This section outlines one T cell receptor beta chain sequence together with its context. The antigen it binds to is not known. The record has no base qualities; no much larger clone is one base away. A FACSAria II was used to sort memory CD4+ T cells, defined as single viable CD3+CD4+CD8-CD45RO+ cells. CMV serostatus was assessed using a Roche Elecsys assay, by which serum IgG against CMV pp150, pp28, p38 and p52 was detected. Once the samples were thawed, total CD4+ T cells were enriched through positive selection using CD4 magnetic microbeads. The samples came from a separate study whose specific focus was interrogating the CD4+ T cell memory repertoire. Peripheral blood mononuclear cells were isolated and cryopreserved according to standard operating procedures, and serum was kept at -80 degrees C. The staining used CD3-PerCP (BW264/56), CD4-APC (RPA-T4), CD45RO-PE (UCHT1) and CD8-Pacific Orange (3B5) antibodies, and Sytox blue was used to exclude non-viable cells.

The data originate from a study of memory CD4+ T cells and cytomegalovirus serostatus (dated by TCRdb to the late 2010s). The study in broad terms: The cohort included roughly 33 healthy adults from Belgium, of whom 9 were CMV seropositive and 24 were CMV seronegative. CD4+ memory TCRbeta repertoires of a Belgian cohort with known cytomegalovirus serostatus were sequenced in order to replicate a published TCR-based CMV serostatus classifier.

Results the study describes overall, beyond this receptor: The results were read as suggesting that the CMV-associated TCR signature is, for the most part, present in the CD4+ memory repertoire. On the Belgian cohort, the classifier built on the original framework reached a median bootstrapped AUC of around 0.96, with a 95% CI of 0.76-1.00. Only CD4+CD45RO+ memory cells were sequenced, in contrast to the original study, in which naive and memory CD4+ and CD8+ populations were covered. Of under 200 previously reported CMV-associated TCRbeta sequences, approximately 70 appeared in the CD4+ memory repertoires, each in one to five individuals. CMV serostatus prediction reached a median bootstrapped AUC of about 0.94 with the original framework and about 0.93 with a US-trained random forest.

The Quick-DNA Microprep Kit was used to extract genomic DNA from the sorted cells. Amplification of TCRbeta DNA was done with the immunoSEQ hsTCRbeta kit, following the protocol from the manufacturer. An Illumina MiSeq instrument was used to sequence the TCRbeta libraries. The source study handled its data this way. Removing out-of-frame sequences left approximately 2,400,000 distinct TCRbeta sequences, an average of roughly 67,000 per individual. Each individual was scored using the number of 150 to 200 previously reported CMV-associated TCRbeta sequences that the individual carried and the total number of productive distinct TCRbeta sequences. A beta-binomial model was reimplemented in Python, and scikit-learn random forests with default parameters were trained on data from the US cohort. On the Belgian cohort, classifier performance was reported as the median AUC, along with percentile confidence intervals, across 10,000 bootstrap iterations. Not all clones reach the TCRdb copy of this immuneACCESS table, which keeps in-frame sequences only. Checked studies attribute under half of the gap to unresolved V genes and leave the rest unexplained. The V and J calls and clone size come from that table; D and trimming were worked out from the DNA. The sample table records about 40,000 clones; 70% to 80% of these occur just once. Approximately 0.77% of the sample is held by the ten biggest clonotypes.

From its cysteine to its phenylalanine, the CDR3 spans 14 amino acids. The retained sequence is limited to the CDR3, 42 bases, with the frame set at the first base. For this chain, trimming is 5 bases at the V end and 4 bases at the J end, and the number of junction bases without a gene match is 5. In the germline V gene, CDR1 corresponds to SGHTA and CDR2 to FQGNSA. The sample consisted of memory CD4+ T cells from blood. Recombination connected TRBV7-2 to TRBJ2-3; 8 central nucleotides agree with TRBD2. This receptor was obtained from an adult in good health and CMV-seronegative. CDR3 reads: CASSQGLGSDTQYF. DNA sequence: TGTGCCAGCAGCCAGGGACTAGGCTCAGATACGCAGTATTTT.